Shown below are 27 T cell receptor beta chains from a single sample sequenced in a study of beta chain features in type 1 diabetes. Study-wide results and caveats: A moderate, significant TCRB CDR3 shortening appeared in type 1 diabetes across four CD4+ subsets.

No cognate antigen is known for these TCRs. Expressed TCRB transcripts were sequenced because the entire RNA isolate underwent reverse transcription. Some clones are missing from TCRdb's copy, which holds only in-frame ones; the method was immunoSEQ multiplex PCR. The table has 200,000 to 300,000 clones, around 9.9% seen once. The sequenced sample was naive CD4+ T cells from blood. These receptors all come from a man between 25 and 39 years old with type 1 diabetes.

CDR3 amino acids: CASSLRGGGADTQYF. The CDR3 DNA sequence: TGTGCCAGCAGCCTCCGGGGTGGGGGGGCAGATACGCAGTATTTT. The chain uses TRBV28 and TRBJ2-3, with 7 positions matching TRBD2. Trimming removed 6 bases from V and 4 bases from J; junction bases left unmatched: 10. Germline CDR1 and CDR2: MDHEN and SYDVKM. The CDR3 sequence is 15 residues long.

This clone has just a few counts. The CDR3 region has the DNA TGTGCCTGGAGCCTCCGTACCTACGAGCAGTACTTC. It is translated as CAWSLRTYEQYF. The chain joins TRBV30 to TRBJ2-7; unclear D gene. Deletions cut 3 bases from V and 2 bases from J, with 8 bases between. This CDR3 spans 12 amino acids. The germline V gene has CDR1 GTSNPN and CDR2 SVGIG (reference sequence).

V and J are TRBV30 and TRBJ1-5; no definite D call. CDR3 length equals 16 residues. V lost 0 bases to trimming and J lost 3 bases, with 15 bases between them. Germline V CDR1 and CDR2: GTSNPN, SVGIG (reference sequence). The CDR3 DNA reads TGTGCCTGGAGTGTAGCGGCTTTGGCTTTCAATCAGCCCCAGCATTTT. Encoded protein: CAWSVAALAFNQPQHF.

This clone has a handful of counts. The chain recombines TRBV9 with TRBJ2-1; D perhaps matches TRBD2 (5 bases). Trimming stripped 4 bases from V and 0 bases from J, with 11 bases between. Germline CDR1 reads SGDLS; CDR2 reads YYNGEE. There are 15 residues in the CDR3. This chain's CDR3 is CASSSLAGSYNEQFF. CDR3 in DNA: TGTGCCAGCAGCTCCCTAGCCGGCTCCTACAATGAGCAGTTCTTC.

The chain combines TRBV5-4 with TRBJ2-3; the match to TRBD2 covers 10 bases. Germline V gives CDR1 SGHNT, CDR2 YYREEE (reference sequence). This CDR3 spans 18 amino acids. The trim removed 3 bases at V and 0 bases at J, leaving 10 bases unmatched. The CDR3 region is CASSSLTSGLTSTDTQYF. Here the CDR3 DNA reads TGTGCCAGCAGCTCCCTGACTAGCGGGCTTACCAGCACAGATACGCAGTATTTT.

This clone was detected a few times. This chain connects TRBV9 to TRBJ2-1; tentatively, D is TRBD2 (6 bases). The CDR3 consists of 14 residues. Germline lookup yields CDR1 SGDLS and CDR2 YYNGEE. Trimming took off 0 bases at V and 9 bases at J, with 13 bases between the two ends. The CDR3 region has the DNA TGTGCCAGCAGCGTAGATTGGGCCGGGGGTGAGCAGTTCTTC. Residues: CASSVDWAGGEQFF.

The CDR3 nucleotides are TGTGCCAGCAGTGATTCGGGGGAGCTGTTTTTT. Amino acids: CASSDSGELFF. The chain carries TRBV2 and TRBJ2-2; no clear D. Deletions cut 3 bases from V and 8 bases from J, with 4 bases between. Germline V gene sequence: CDR1 SNHLY, CDR2 FYNNEI. The CDR3 has 11 residues.

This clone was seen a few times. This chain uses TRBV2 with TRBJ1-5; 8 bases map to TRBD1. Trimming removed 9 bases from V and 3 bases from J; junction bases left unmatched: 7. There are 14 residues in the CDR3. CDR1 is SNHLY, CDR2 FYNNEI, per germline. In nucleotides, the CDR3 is TGTGCCAGTATGTTGGACAGGGTCAATCAGCCCCAGCATTTT. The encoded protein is CASMLDRVNQPQHF. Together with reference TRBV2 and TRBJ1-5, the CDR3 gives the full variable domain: EPEVTQTPSHQVTQMGQEVILRCVPISNHLYFYWYRQILGQKVEFLVSFYNNEISEKSEIFDDQFSVERPDGSNFTLKIRSTKLEDSAMYFCASMLDRVNQPQHFGDGTRLSIL.

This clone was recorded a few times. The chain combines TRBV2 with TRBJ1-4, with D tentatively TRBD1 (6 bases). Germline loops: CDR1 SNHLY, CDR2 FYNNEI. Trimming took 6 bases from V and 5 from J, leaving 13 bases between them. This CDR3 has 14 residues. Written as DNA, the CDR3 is TGTGCCAGCAGGGGACAACTCCAGAATGAAAAACTGTTTTTT. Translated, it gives CASRGQLQNEKLFF.

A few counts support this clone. The CDR3 spells CASSKGTGNQPQHF. For the CDR3, the DNA is TGTGCCAGTAGTAAGGGGACAGGGAATCAGCCCCAGCATTTT. The chain couples TRBV19 to TRBJ1-5; TRBD1 agrees at 9 bases. CDR3 length: 14 amino acids. The junction had 2 bases not matched to a gene; V was cut back by 4 bases and J by 4 bases. CDR1 is LNHDA and CDR2 is SQIVND in the germline V gene (reference sequence).

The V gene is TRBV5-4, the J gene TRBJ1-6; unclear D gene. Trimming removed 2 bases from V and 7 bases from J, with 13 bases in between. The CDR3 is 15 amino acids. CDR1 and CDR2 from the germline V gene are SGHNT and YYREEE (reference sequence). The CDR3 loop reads CASSLDPEGNSPLHF. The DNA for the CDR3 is TGTGCCAGCAGCTTAGACCCCGAGGGCAATTCACCCCTCCACTTT.

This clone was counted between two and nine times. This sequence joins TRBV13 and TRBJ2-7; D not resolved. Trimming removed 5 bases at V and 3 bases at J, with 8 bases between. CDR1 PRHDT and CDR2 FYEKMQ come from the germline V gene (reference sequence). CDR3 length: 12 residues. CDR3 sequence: CASSDIHYEQYF. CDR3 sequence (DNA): TGTGCCAGCAGCGACATCCACTACGAGCAGTACTTC.

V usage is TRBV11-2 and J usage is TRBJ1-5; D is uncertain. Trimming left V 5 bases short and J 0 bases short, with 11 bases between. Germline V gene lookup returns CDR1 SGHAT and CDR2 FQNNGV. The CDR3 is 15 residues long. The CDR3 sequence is CASSPTVNSNQPQHF. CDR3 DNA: TGTGCCAGCAGCCCAACAGTAAATAGCAATCAGCCCCAGCATTTT.

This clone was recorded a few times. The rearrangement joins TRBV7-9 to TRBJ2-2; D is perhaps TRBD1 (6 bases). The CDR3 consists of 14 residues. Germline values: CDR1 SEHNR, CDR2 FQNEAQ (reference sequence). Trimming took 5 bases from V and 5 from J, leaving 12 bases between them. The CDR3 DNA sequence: TGTGCCAGCAGCGCCGACAGGAGGACCGGGGAGCTGTTTTTT. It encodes CASSADRRTGELFF.

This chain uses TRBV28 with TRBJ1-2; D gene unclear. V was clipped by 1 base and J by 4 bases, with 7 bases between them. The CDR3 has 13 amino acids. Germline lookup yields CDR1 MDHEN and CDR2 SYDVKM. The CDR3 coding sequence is TGTGCCAGCAGTTTATCGGCAGGCTATGGCTACACCTTC. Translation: CASSLSAGYGYTF.

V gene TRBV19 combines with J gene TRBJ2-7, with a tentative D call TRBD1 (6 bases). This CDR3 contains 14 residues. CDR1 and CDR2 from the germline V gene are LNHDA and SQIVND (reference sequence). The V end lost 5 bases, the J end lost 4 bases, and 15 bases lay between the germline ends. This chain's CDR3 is CASSATGSLYEQYF. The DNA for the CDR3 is TGTGCCAGTAGTGCAACAGGGAGTCTTTACGAGCAGTACTTC.

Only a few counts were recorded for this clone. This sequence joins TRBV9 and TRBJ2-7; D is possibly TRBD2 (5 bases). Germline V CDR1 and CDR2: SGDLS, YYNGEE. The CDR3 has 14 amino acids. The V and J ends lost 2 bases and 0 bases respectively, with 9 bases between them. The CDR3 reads CASSVTTNSYEQYF. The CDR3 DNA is TGTGCCAGCAGCGTTACGACTAACTCCTACGAGCAGTACTTC.

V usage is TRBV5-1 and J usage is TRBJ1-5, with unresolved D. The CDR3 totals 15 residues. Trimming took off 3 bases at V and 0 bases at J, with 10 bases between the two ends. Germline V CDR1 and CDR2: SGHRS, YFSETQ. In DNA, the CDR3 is TGCGCCAGCAGCTCCACCCCAGGTAGCAATCAGCCCCAGCATTTT. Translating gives CASSSTPGSNQPQHF.

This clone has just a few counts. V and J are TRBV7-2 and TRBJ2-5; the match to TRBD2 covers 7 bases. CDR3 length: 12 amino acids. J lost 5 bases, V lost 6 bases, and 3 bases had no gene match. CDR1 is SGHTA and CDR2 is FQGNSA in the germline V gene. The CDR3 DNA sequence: TGTGCCAGCAGTTGGACTAGTGAGACCCAGTACTTC. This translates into CASSWTSETQYF.

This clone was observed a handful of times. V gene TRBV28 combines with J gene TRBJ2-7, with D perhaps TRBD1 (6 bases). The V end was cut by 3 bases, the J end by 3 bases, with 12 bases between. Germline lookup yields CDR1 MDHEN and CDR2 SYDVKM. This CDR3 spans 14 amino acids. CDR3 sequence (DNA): TGTGCCAGCAGTTTCTCAGGGGTCTACTACGAGCAGTACTTC. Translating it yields CASSFSGVYYEQYF.

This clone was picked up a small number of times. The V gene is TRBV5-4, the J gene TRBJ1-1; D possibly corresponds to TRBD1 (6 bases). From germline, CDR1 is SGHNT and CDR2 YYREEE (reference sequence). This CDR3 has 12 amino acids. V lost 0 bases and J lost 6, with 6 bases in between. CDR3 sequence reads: CASSLEGAEAFF. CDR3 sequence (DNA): TGTGCCAGCAGCTTGGAGGGGGCTGAAGCTTTCTTT.

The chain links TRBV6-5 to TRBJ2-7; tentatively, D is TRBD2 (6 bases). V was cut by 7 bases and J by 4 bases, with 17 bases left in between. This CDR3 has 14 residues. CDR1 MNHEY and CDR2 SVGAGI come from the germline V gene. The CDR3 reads CASTPPGLGYEQYF. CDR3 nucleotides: TGTGCCAGCACCCCACCGGGACTGGGGTACGAGCAGTACTTC.

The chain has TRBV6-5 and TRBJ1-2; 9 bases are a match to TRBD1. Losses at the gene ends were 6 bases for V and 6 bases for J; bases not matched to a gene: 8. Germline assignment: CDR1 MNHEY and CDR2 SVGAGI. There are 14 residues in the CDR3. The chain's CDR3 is CASSRTGTGHGYTF. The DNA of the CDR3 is TGTGCCAGCAGCAGGACCGGGACAGGGCATGGCTACACCTTC.

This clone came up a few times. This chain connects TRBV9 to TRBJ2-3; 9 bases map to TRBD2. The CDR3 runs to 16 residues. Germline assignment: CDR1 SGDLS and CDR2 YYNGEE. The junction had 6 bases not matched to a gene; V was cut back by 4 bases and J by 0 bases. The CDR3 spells CASSSGTSFSTDTQYF. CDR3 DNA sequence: TGTGCCAGCAGCTCCGGGACTAGCTTTAGCACAGATACGCAGTATTTT.

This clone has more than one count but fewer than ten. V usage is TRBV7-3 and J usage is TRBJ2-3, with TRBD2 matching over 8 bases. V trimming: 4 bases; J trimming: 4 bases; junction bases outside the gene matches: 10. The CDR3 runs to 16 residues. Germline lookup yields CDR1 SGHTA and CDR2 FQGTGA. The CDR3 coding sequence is TGTGCCAGCAGCTCACGACCGGGACTAGGACCAGATACGCAGTATTTT. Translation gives CASSSRPGLGPDTQYF.

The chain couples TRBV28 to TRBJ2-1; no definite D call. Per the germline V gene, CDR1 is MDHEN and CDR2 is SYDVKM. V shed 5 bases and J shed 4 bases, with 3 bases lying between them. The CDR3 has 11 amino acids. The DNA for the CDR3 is TGTGCCAGCAGTCTTTACAATGAGCAGTTCTTC. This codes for CASSLYNEQFF.

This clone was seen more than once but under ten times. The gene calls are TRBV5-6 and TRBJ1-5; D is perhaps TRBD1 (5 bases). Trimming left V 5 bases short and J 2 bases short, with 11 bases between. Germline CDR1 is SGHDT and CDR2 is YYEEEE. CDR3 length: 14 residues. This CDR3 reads CASRWGDCNQPQHF. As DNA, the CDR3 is TGTGCCAGCAGGTGGGGGGACTGCAATCAGCCCCAGCATTTT.